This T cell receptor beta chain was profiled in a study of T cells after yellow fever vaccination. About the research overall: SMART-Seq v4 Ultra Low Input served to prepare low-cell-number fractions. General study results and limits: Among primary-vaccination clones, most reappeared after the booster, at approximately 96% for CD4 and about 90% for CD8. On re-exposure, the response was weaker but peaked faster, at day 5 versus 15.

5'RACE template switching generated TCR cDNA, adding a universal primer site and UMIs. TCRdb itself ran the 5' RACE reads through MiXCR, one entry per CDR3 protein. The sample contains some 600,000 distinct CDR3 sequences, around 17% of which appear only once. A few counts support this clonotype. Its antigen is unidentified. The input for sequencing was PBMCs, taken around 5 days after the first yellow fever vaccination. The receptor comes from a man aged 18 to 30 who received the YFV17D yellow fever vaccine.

The CDR3 spells CASSIRQTNQPQHF. As DNA, the CDR3 is TGTGCCAGTAGTATTCGGCAAACCAATCAGCCCCAGCATTTT. V and J are TRBV19 and TRBJ1-5; D unresolved. Germline assignment: CDR1 LNHDA and CDR2 SQIVND (reference sequence). V dropped 3 bases and J dropped 3 bases, with 9 bases sitting between them. The CDR3 extends over 14 amino acids.